This passage covers 17 T cell receptor beta chains from one sample sequenced in a study of T cell responses to AZD1222 COVID-19 vaccine. Using immunoSEQ multiplex PCR, the repertoire was profiled, and TCRdb retains in-frame clones only, with some absent. The sample yields over 100,000 clones, approximately 89% seen once. Sequences were derived from peripheral blood, sampled 28 days after the second AZD1222 dose. All receptors derive from an adult who received the AZD1222 COVID-19 vaccine.

This chain uses TRBV5-1 with TRBJ1-2, with a tentative D call TRBD1 (5 bases). This CDR3 has 13 residues. Per the germline V gene, CDR1 is SGHRS and CDR2 is YFSETQ. V was cut by 4 bases and J by 6 bases, with 13 bases left in between. The CDR3 sequence: CASSPEGADGYTF. CDR3 bases: TGCGCCAGCAGCCCGGAAGGGGCTGATGGCTACACCTTC.

This rearrangement joins TRBV5-1 to TRBJ1-1; D is perhaps TRBD1 (6 bases). This CDR3 region has 15 residues. The germline V gene has CDR1 SGHRS and CDR2 YFSETQ. V shed 4 bases and J shed 0 bases, with 13 bases lying between them. DNA of the CDR3: TGCGCCAGCAGCATCGACAGGTCCATGAACACTGAAGCTTTCTTT. Translated: CASSIDRSMNTEAFF.

The chain combines TRBV3-1 (or the pseudogene TRBV3-2) with TRBJ1-1; the D gene is possibly TRBD1 (6 bases). V lost 6 bases, J lost 2 bases, and 13 bases lay in between. The CDR3 contains 14 residues. The germline CDR1 and CDR2 sequences are LGHDT and YNNKEL (reference sequence). The CDR3 sequence is CASRGGDRNTEAFF. In DNA, the CDR3 is TGTGCCAGCAGAGGGGGAGACAGAAACACTGAAGCTTTCTTT.

The V and J genes are TRBV15 and TRBJ1-5, with D possibly TRBD1 on 6 matching bases. The CDR3 is made up of 15 amino acids. The germline V gene has CDR1 LNHNV and CDR2 YYDKDF (reference sequence). V gave up 6 bases and J gave up 4 bases, with 16 bases separating them. The CDR3 DNA follows: TGTGCCACCAGTAAGATGAGGGGGGCTAATCAGCCCCAGCATTTT. Residues: CATSKMRGANQPQHF.

The chain carries TRBV5-1 and TRBJ2-1; D unresolved. V lost 4 bases, J lost 5 bases, and 22 bases lay in between. The CDR3 length is 17 residues. Germline-derived CDR1 and CDR2 are SGHRS and YFSETQ. Here the CDR3 DNA reads TGCGCCAGCAGCCGGTCACGAACCCTGATTGGCCACAATGAGCAGTTCTTC. Protein sequence: CASSRSRTLIGHNEQFF.

J is TRBJ1-5 and V is TRBV7-2; possibly TRBD1 for D (6 bases). The CDR3 spans 13 residues. Germline V gives CDR1 SGHTA, CDR2 FQGNSA. V lost 5 bases and J lost 10, with 15 bases in between. This CDR3 is CASSTSRDNPQHF. The CDR3 DNA reads as TGTGCCAGCAGCACCTCCCGGGACAACCCCCAGCATTTT.

This chain connects TRBV5-1 to TRBJ1-1; 8 bases are a match to TRBD1. CDR1 is SGHRS and CDR2 is YFSETQ in the germline V gene. V lost 2 bases to trimming and J lost 11 bases; unmatched junction nucleotides: 5. This CDR3 comprises 12 residues. This CDR3 is CASSFGQGMAFF. The CDR3 DNA sequence: TGCGCCAGCAGCTTCGGACAGGGCATGGCTTTCTTT. The entire variable domain, with the rest obtained from reference TRBV5-1 and TRBJ1-1, is as follows: KAGVTQTPRYLIKTRGQQVTLSCSPISGHRSVSWYQQTPGQGLQFLFEYFSETQRNKGNFPGRFSGRQFSNSRSEMNVSTLELGDSALYLCASSFGQGMAFFGQGTRLTVV.

This clone has just a few counts. J is TRBJ1-4 and V is TRBV28, with 9 bases lining up with TRBD1. Germline CDR1 MDHEN, CDR2 SYDVKM. This CDR3 comprises 14 residues. The trim removed 5 bases at V and 7 bases at J, leaving 5 bases unmatched. CDR3 sequence (DNA): TGTGCCAGCAGTGGGACAGGGTGGTTTGAAAAACTGTTTTTT. Its protein is CASSGTGWFEKLFF.

This chain connects TRBV6-5 to TRBJ2-7, with D perhaps matching TRBD1 or TRBD2 (5 bases each). The germline V gene has CDR1 MNHEY and CDR2 SVGAGI. CDR3 length: 15 amino acids. Trimming pared 0 bases from V and 3 bases from J, leaving 12 bases between. The CDR3 DNA follows: TGTGCCAGCAGTTACTCGAATAGGGGAGACTACGAGCAGTACTTC. It is translated as CASSYSNRGDYEQYF.

V and J are TRBV11-2 and TRBJ1-1, with D maybe TRBD1 (6 bases). Deletions cut 5 bases from V and 5 bases from J, with 21 bases between. Germline-derived CDR1 and CDR2 are SGHAT and FQNNGV. The CDR3 sequence is 16 residues long. The chain's CDR3 is CASSPHRRGPLTEAFF. The CDR3 DNA reads as TGTGCCAGCAGCCCTCACCGGCGGGGGCCTTTGACTGAAGCTTTCTTT.

This clone was detected only once. The genes are TRBV18 and TRBJ2-1; the match to TRBD1 covers 8 bases. J lost 4 bases, V lost 4 bases, and 6 bases had no gene match. CDR3 length equals 15 residues. Germline V gene data show CDR1 as KGHSH and CDR2 as LQKENI. Here the CDR3 reads CASSHSGQGYNEQFF. The CDR3 region has the DNA TGTGCCAGCTCACACTCTGGACAGGGTTACAATGAGCAGTTCTTC.

This clone was recorded a few times. This CDR3 is CASSEPKAGGFYEQYF. The CDR3 region has the DNA TGTGCCAGCAGTGAACCCAAAGCGGGAGGATTCTACGAGCAGTACTTC. This chain connects TRBV6-1 to TRBJ2-7; TRBD2 agrees at 9 bases. V lost 2 bases and J lost 3; bases outside the gene matches: 8. CDR1 and CDR2 (germline): MNHNS, SASEGT. CDR3 length equals 16 residues.

Written as DNA, the CDR3 is TGTGCCAGCAGCCAGCGGGGTTGGATAAACACTGAAGCTTTCTTT. Its protein product is CASSQRGWINTEAFF. The chain is built from TRBV3-1 (or the pseudogene TRBV3-2) and TRBJ1-1; D is unclear. V shed 3 bases and J shed 2 bases, with 13 bases lying between them. The CDR3 is 15 amino acids. The germline V gene has CDR1 LGHDT and CDR2 YNNKEL (reference sequence).

The chain couples TRBV30 to TRBJ2-5, with TRBD2 identical over 7 bases. This CDR3 spans 14 amino acids. CDR1 and CDR2 from the germline V gene are GTSNPN and SVGIG (reference sequence). Unmatched junction bases numbered 4, after V lost 3 bases and J lost 0 bases. The CDR3 loop reads CAWRVSGHQETQYF. The CDR3 DNA reads TGTGCCTGGAGGGTTAGCGGGCACCAAGAGACCCAGTACTTC.

V usage is TRBV5-1 and J usage is TRBJ2-1, with TRBD1 as a possible D gene (6 bases). V dropped 0 bases and J dropped 5 bases, with 12 bases sitting between them. This CDR3 spans 15 amino acids. The germline CDR1 and CDR2 sequences are SGHRS and YFSETQ. CDR3 DNA sequence: TGCGCCAGCAGCTTGGGTGGGGGCGCCCACAATGAGCAGTTCTTC. This gives the protein CASSLGGGAHNEQFF.

This clone was found once. The chain combines TRBV3-1 (or the pseudogene TRBV3-2) with TRBJ1-1; 9 positions agree with TRBD1. The CDR3 covers 12 residues. CDR1 LGHDT and CDR2 YNNKEL come from the germline V gene (reference sequence). V shed 1 base, J shed 10 bases, and the junction held 1 base outside the gene matches. The CDR3 region has the DNA TGTGCCAGCAGCCAAGGGGACAGGGTAGCTTTCTTT. This translates into CASSQGDRVAFF.

V is TRBV5-4 and J is TRBJ1-3, with TRBD1 identical over 10 bases. The CDR3 covers 13 residues. The J segment lost 7 bases and the V segment lost 6 bases, leaving 4 bases of the junction unmatched. Germline V gene sequence: CDR1 SGHNT, CDR2 YYREEE (reference sequence). The CDR3 DNA sequence: TGTGCCAGCAACCGACAGGGGGCCAACACCATATATTTT. It is translated as CASNRQGANTIYF. Filled out from reference TRBV5-4 and TRBJ1-3, the complete variable domain reads ETGVTQSPTHLIKTRGQQVTLRCSSQSGHNTVSWYQQALGQGPQFIFQYYREEENGRGNFPPRFSGLQFPNYSSELNVNALELDDSALYLCASNRQGANTIYFGEGSWLTVV.